This TCR beta chain came from a study of T cells of healthy individuals. TCRdb reprocessed the 5' RACE reads via MiXCR and lists one record per CDR3 protein. The sample shows 100,000 or so distinct CDR3 sequences, 17% of them seen only once. The CDR3 sequence is 15 residues long. Germline CDR1 is SGHTA and CDR2 is FQGNSA. V was clipped by 3 bases and J by 4 bases, with 13 bases between them. The receptor comes from a human donor in good health. This rearrangement joins TRBV7-2 to TRBJ2-1, with a weak D call TRBD2 (6 bases). DNA of the CDR3: TGTGCCAGCAGCTTGGCTGGCGGGAATTACAATGAGCAGTTCTTC. It specifies CASSLAGGNYNEQFF.